This T cell receptor (beta chain) was captured in a study of patients and donors after allogeneic stem cell transplantation. This clonotype was seen a few times. Trimming cost V 1 base and J 4 bases, with 10 bases left between them. Germline V CDR1 and CDR2: SNHLY, FYNNEI. CDR3 size: 14 residues. TCRdb fed the RT-PCR reads into MiXCR, producing one record per CDR3 protein. Of hundreds of thousands of distinct CDR3 sequences listed, 15% to 20% are singletons. The rearrangement joins TRBV2 to TRBJ1-2; maybe TRBD1 (6 bases). This receptor was identified in a human donor who was either an allogeneic HSCT recipient or a stem cell or donor lymphocyte infusion donor (not recorded which). It is not recorded whose cells these are; they may come from a transplant donor. Sequenced sample: blood, either unsorted or a sorted T cell fraction (not recorded which). CDR3 protein: CASSEGTAGYGYTF. CDR3 in DNA: TGTGCCAGCAGTGAAGGGACAGCTGGCTATGGCTACACCTTC.